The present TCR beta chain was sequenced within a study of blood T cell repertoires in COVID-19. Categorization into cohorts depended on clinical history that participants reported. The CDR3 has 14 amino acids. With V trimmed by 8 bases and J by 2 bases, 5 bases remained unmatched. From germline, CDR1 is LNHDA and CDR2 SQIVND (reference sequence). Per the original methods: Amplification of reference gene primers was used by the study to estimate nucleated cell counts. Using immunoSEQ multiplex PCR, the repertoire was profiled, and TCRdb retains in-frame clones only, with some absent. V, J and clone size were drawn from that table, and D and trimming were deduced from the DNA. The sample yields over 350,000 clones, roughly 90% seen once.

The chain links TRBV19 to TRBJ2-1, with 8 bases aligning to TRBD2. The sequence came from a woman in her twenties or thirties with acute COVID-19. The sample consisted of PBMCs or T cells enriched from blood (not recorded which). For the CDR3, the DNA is TGTGCCAGTGGAATTAGCGGGGCCTACAATGAGCAGTTCTTC. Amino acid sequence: CASGISGAYNEQFF.